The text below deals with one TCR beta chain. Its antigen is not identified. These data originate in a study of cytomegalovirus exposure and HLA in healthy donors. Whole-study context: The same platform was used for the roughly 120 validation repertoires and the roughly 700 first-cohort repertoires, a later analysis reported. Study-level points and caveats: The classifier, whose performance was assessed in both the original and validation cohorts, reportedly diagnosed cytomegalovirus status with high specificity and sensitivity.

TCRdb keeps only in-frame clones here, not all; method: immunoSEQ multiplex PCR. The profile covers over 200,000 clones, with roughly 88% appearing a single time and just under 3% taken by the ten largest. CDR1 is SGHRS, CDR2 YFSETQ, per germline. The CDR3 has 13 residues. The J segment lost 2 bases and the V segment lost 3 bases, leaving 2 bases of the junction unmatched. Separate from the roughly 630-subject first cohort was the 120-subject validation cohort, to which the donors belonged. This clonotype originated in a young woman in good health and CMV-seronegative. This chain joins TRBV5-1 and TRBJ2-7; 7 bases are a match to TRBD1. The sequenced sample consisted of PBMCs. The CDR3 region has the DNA TGCGCCAGCAGCTACGGGACAGCCTACGAGCAGTACTTC. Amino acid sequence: CASSYGTAYEQYF.